This T cell receptor beta chain comes out of a study of identical twins listed by TCRdb under 2016. About the study as a whole: TCR alpha and beta repertoires from monozygotic twins, unrelated adults of various ages and cord blood were deep-sequenced to test whether fetal clonotypes persist. To rule out contamination, replicate twin experiments were performed at different times with different library preparation protocols.

What the work shows at the level of the full study, not this receptor alone: Abundant cord blood beta clonotypes had fewer insertions, young adult naive repertoires showed a similar but weaker trend, and memory repertoires showed no such trend. Excess twin sharing in beta out-of-frame sequences was weaker because fewer shared sequences lowered the signal-to-noise ratio. Because the same donors could not be followed over many years, the conclusions relied on cross-sectional statistical analysis. Recombination models systematically underestimated out-of-frame TCR alpha sharing in monozygotic twins but agreed with sharing between unrelated individuals. Out-of-frame TCR alpha sequences shared between twins showed an excess of low generation-probability sequences compared with coincidental sharing between unrelated individuals. Zero-insertion analyses could be partly confounded by invariant T cells such as MAIT and iNKT, though diverse VJ usage argued against such confounding for most clonotypes.

As regards this clonotype: Its antigen is not yet known. No per-base quality is available; no much larger clone lies one base away.

All donors were healthy Caucasians. Three pairs of female monozygotic twins, all aged roughly 18 to 29 years, were included in the twin cohort. Positive isolation kits from Invitrogen were used to isolate CD4+ and CD8+ T cell populations. The library was produced with 5' RACE. The reads were generated on an Illumina HiSeq 2000. A universal primer binding site was introduced by template switching, and a unique molecular identifier was present in the final cDNA, enabling accurate counting of TCR cDNA molecules. Specific primers in the conserved constant-segment region were used to synthesize first-strand cDNA for the TCR alpha and beta chains. To control for contamination, every cDNA library carried two barcodes: a SMART-Mk sample barcode plus Illumina barcodes. TruSeq adapter sequences, together with Illumina sample barcodes, were added in two successive PCR steps. The Illumina HiSeq platform was used with custom primers to sequence TCR alpha and beta cDNA libraries. In the paper's pipeline: Raw reads were processed with MiGEC to extract unique molecular identifiers, and MiXCR was used to determine CDR3 positions. Recombination models were inferred per individual with the repgenHMM and IGoR tools using an EM algorithm. The tcR package in R was used for shared clonotype analysis, with sharing normalized by the product of cloneset sizes. To study raw recombination without the effects of thymic and clonal selection, out-of-frame nonproductive sequences were analyzed. In TCRdb, the public reads were trimmed at Q25 with fastp and aligned with MiXCR, with productive beta chains retained. Here each entry gathers all rows of one CDR3 protein and keeps the most common genes and DNA. The V and J calls were determined by TCRdb, not by the authors. The sample table holds some 270,000 distinct CDR3 sequences, of which roughly 8% were seen once. Together, the top ten hold approximately 3% of the sample.

Trimming accounts for 0 bases at V and 5 bases at J, while the number of junction bases matched to no gene is 2. According to the germline V gene, CDR1 reads LGHNA and CDR2 reads YNFKEQ. The CDR3, cysteine through phenylalanine, is 15 amino acids long. Only the CDR3 portion is preserved as DNA: 45 bases, with reading frame beginning at the first base. These same data were also listed under a study on yellow fever vaccine responses in identical twins. According to the second study: The authors reported that the T cell response to vaccination in identical twins appeared partly convergent and partly personalized. In the study, vaccine-responding T cell clones were precisely tracked in identical twins.

The sequenced sample was CD8+ T cells sorted from blood. The source of this sequence is a woman in her late teens or twenties in good health. In this chain, TRBV4-2 is recombined with TRBJ2-5, with 11 bases matching TRBD2. In nucleotide form, the sequence is TGTGCCAGCAGCCAAGATCCTAGCGGGAGGGAGACCCAGTACTTC. It translates as CASSQDPSGRETQYF.